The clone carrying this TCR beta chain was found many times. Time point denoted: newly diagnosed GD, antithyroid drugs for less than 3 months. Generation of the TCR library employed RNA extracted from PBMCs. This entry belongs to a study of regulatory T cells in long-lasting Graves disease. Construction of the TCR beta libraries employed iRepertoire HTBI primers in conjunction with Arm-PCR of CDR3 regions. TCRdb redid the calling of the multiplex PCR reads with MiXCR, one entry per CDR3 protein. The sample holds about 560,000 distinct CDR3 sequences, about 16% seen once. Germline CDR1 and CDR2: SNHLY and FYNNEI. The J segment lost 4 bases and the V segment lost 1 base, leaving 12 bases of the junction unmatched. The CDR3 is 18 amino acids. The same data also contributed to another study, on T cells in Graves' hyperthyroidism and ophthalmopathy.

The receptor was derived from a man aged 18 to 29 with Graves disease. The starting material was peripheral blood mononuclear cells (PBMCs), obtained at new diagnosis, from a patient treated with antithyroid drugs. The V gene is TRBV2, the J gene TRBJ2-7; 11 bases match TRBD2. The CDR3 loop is CASSEVGTSGVLSYEQYF. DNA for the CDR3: TGTGCCAGCAGTGAAGTTGGGACTAGCGGCGTCCTCTCTTACGAGCAGTACTTC.